This T cell receptor (beta chain) was found in a study of T cell repertoires in cytomegalovirus infection. TCRdb reprocessed the reads via MiXCR and lists one record per CDR3 protein. The data hold 300,000 to 450,000 distinct CDR3 sequences, with 15% to 20% observed a single time. The study's findings and limits: CMV-specific TCR beta clonotypes restricted by HLA-C dominated the ex vivo response.

About this clonotype itself: Its antigen is not identified.

This TCR was sampled from a human donor in good health (CMV status not recorded). Some clones in this sample may be carry-over from other donors' samples. What was sequenced was PBMCs.

CDR3: CASNLPGREAGNTIYF. The DNA for the CDR3 is TGTGCCAGCAACCTCCCTGGAAGAGAGGCTGGAAACACCATATATTTT. This chain connects TRBV6-6 to TRBJ1-3; D not certain. The CDR3 is made up of 16 amino acids. V lost 7 bases to trimming and J lost 2 bases, with 18 bases between them. CDR1 MNHNY and CDR2 SVGAGI come from the germline V gene (reference sequence).